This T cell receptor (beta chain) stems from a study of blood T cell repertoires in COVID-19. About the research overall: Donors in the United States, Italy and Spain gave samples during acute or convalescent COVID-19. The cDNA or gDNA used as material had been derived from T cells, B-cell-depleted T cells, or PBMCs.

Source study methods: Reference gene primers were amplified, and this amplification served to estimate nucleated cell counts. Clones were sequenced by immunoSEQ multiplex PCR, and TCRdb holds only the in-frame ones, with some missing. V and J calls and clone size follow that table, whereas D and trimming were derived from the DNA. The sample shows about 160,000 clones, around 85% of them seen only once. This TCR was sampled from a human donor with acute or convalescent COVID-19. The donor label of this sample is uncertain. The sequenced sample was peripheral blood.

CDR3 nucleotides: TGTGCCAGCAGCTGGACAAAGGGGGATGAAGCTTTCTTT. It translates to CASSWTKGDEAFF. V gene TRBV7-9 combines with J gene TRBJ1-1; D possibly corresponds to TRBD1 (6 bases). In germline, CDR1 is SEHNR, CDR2 FQNEAQ (reference sequence). V lost 4 bases to trimming and J lost 7 bases, with 13 bases between them. The CDR3 covers 13 residues.